These 10 T cell receptor beta chains were sequenced from one sample in a study of cytomegalovirus exposure and HLA in healthy donors. PCR amplification relied on 60 Vbeta primers (plus 13 Jbeta primers). TCRdb's copy holds only in-frame clones and misses some; the assay was immunoSEQ multiplex PCR. The sample has some 150,000 clones, less than 9.5% seen once. The sequencing sample was made of PBMCs. Receptors originate from a male donor in good health and CMV-seronegative.

This clone appeared a few times. The chain carries TRBV9 and TRBJ2-1; maybe TRBD1 (6 bases). The CDR3 has 18 residues. CDR1 SGDLS and CDR2 YYNGEE come from the germline V gene. V lost 4 bases and J 3 bases, leaving 23 bases between the germline ends. CDR3 nucleotide sequence: TGTGCCAGCAGCACTCCCGACCAGGGGCTGACTCGCTACAATGAGCAGTTCTTC. Its protein product is CASSTPDQGLTRYNEQFF.

This clone appeared a few times. This rearrangement joins TRBV6-1 to TRBJ1-5; TRBD1 might be the D (5 bases). The CDR3 is 15 amino acids. Deletions cut 2 bases from V and 2 bases from J, with 10 bases between. Per germline, CDR1 MNHNS and CDR2 SASEGT. CDR3 loop: CASSESTVGNQPQHF. Written as DNA, the CDR3 is TGTGCCAGCAGTGAATCGACAGTAGGCAATCAGCCCCAGCATTTT.

This clone appeared a few times. This chain connects TRBV6-1 to TRBJ1-5, with a weak D call TRBD1 (5 bases). V lost 3 bases and J 6 bases, leaving 15 bases between the germline ends. The CDR3 has 15 amino acids. Germline-derived CDR1 and CDR2 are MNHNS and SASEGT. DNA for the CDR3: TGTGCCAGCAGTGACGAATGGGGGGATGGTCAGCCCCAGCATTTT. Its translation: CASSDEWGDGQPQHF.

This chain joins TRBV2 and TRBJ1-5; D possibly corresponds to TRBD1 (6 bases). CDR1 SNHLY and CDR2 FYNNEI come from the germline V gene. V was cut by 4 bases and J by 3 bases, with 13 bases left in between. The CDR3 runs to 15 residues. CDR3 loop: CASSVGAGVNQPQHF. The CDR3 coding sequence is TGTGCCAGCAGTGTTGGGGCAGGGGTCAATCAGCCCCAGCATTTT.

This clone was observed a few times. The chain is built from TRBV4-2 and TRBJ2-3, with a possible D match to TRBD1 (6 bases). Germline V lookup: CDR1 LGHNA, CDR2 YNFKEQ. The CDR3 loop spans 13 amino acids. Trimming stripped 8 bases from V and 0 bases from J, with 9 bases between. CDR3 region: CASQTGSTDTQYF. DNA of the CDR3: TGTGCCAGCCAGACAGGTAGCACAGATACGCAGTATTTT.

The chain couples TRBV4-3 to TRBJ2-2; 7 bases agree with TRBD1. The germline CDR1 and CDR2 sequences are LGHNA and YSLEER. V trimming: 2 bases; J trimming: 6 bases; junction bases outside the gene matches: 9. The CDR3 totals 16 residues. CDR3 sequence reads: CASSQFTGEEAGELFF. The CDR3 DNA follows: TGCGCCAGCAGCCAATTTACAGGGGAAGAGGCCGGGGAGCTGTTTTTT.

The chain carries TRBV9 and TRBJ2-7; 12 positions agree with TRBD2. From germline, CDR1 is SGDLS and CDR2 YYNGEE. The junction had 4 bases not matched to a gene; V was cut back by 4 bases and J by 2 bases. The CDR3 extends over 15 amino acids. The CDR3 protein is CASSTLAGGPYEQYF. The DNA for the CDR3 is TGTGCCAGCAGCACGCTAGCGGGGGGGCCCTACGAGCAGTACTTC.

The chain is built from TRBV5-1 and TRBJ2-2, with D maybe TRBD1 (6 bases). This CDR3 contains 16 residues. Germline V gene sequence: CDR1 SGHRS, CDR2 YFSETQ. V was pared by 2 bases and J by 1 base, with 12 bases between. In DNA, the CDR3 is TGCGCCAGCAGCTTTTTAGAACAGGGGAACACCGGGGAGCTGTTTTTT. Translation: CASSFLEQGNTGELFF.

This clone was counted a few times. The rearrangement joins TRBV4-3 to TRBJ1-2, with a possible D match to TRBD1 (5 bases). Trimming cost V 1 base and J 4 bases, with 10 bases left between them. The CDR3 has 14 amino acids. The germline CDR1 and CDR2 sequences are LGHNA and YSLEER. CDR3 sequence: CASSQAAGFYGYTF. As DNA, the CDR3 is TGCGCCAGCAGCCAAGCAGCAGGGTTCTATGGCTACACCTTC.

This clone turned up a few times. CDR3 bases: TGTGCCAGCAGTCAAGACAGGGCTAATCAGCCCCAGCATTTT. This gives the protein CASSQDRANQPQHF. The V gene is TRBV2, the J gene TRBJ1-5; 7 bases match TRBD1. Per germline, CDR1 SNHLY and CDR2 FYNNEI. V lost 5 bases to trimming and J lost 4 bases; unmatched junction nucleotides: 5. The CDR3 consists of 14 residues.